The 29 T cell receptor beta chains below come from one sample, sequenced in a study of blood T cell repertoires in COVID-19. Measured with immunoSEQ multiplex PCR; TCRdb has only the in-frame clones, and not every one. The sample carries roughly 360,000 clones, roughly 80% recorded once. The source material was peripheral blood. The source of these receptors is a human donor with acute or convalescent COVID-19. The donor label of this sample is uncertain.

CDR3 sequence reads: CASSLVWGIGNEQFF. CDR3 bases: TGTGCCAGCAGCTTAGTTTGGGGCATTGGAAATGAGCAGTTCTTC. V is TRBV7-2 and J is TRBJ2-1; a possible D gene is TRBD1 (5 bases). The length of the CDR3 is 15 residues. CDR1 SGHTA and CDR2 FQGNSA come from the germline V gene. Trimming removed 1 base at V and 7 bases at J, with 14 bases between. Looking up the rest from reference TRBV7-2 and TRBJ2-1 gives the full variable domain: GAGVSQSPSNKVTEKGKDVELRCDPISGHTALYWYRQSLGQGLEFLIYFQGNSAPDKSGLPSDRFSAERTGGSVSTLTIQRTQQEDSAVYLCASSLVWGIGNEQFFGPGTRLTVL.

Comment on this clone: In the same sample, other DNA sequences code for this CDR3. This rearrangement joins TRBV5-1 to TRBJ2-1, with D tentatively TRBD2 (6 bases). This CDR3 contains 15 residues. Trimming took off 6 bases at V and 10 bases at J, with 23 bases between the two ends. Germline CDR1 reads SGHRS; CDR2 reads YFSETQ. For the CDR3, the DNA is TGCGCCAGCATCCTGGGACTTGGCGCAATCGAAGAGCAGTTCTTC. Protein: CASILGLGAIEEQFF.

The chain carries TRBV27 and TRBJ1-5; TRBD1 matches 9 bases. Germline CDR1 MNHEY, CDR2 SMNVEV (reference sequence). The CDR3 is made up of 16 amino acids. After removal of 4 bases from V and 5 bases from J, the junction contained 9 bases not matched to a gene. CDR3 nucleotides: TGTGCCAGCAGTTCGTCCAACAGGGGGCGCGATCAGCCCCAGCATTTT. Translating it yields CASSSSNRGRDQPQHF.

In this sample, this clone turned up a few times. The V gene is TRBV30, the J gene TRBJ1-5; maybe TRBD1 (5 bases). V was pared by 2 bases and J by 4 bases, with 15 bases between. The CDR3 covers 15 residues. Germline CDR1 is GTSNPN and CDR2 is SVGIG (reference sequence). The DNA of the CDR3 is TGTGCCTGGAGTAGCGACAGTTTGCCTAATCAGCCCCAGCATTTT. Protein: CAWSSDSLPNQPQHF.

Only a few counts were recorded for this clone. CDR3 protein: CAPPDAGSTPLPAFF. The CDR3 DNA sequence: TGTGCCCCCCCCGATGCGGGGTCGACCCCCCTCCCAGCTTTCTTT. The chain recombines TRBV21-1 with TRBJ1-1. TRBV21-1 is labeled a pseudogene. This CDR3 contains 15 residues.

J is TRBJ2-7 and V is TRBV12-3 or TRBV12-4; 9 positions match TRBD1. The CDR3 consists of 13 residues. The V gene end was trimmed by 10 bases and the J gene end by 3 bases; junction bases not matched to a gene: 7. Here the CDR3 reads CATTGTGFYEQYF. The DNA of the CDR3 is TGTGCCACTACCGGGACAGGGTTCTACGAGCAGTACTTC.

In its sample, this clone was seen once. The rearrangement joins TRBV7-9 to TRBJ1-1, with 9 bases aligning to TRBD1. With 5 bases clipped from V and 1 base from J, the junction kept 5 bases outside the gene matches. Germline V lookup: CDR1 SEHNR, CDR2 FQNEAQ (reference sequence). The CDR3 sequence is 15 residues long. CDR3 DNA sequence: TGTGCCAGCAGCGCGGGGGACAGGGAGAACACTGAAGCTTTCTTT. It translates to CASSAGDRENTEAFF.

The chain employs TRBV3-1 (or the pseudogene TRBV3-2) and TRBJ1-5, with D possibly being TRBD1 (6 bases). Germline V gene lookup returns CDR1 LGHDT and CDR2 YNNKEL (reference sequence). V was clipped by 6 bases and J by 6 bases, with 12 bases between them. CDR3 size: 13 residues. The CDR3 sequence is CASSRPGAQPQHF. CDR3 nucleotide sequence: TGTGCCAGCAGTCGACCAGGGGCTCAGCCCCAGCATTTT.

The gene calls are TRBV28 and TRBJ2-3; D uncertain. The V and J ends lost 2 bases and 0 bases respectively, with 9 bases between them. CDR1 and CDR2 (germline): MDHEN, SYDVKM. The CDR3 spans 15 residues. CDR3 coding DNA: TGTGCCAGCAGTTTAAGCCCCCCTAGCACAGATACGCAGTATTTT. Its translation: CASSLSPPSTDTQYF. Full variable domain (missing parts from reference TRBV28 and TRBJ2-3): DVKVTQSSRYLVKRTGEKVFLECVQDMDHENMFWYRQDPGLGLRLIYFSYDVKMKEKGDIPEGYSVSREKKERFSLILESASTNQTSMYLCASSLSPPSTDTQYFGPGTRLTVL.

V gene TRBV7-9 combines with J gene TRBJ2-2; possible D gene TRBD1, 6 bases. CDR3 length equals 15 residues. Germline-derived CDR1 and CDR2 are SEHNR and FQNEAQ (reference sequence). The V end lost 5 bases, the J end lost 6 bases, and 16 bases lay between the germline ends. CDR3 nucleotides: TGTGCCAGCAGCCCAACCAGGGGTTCGGCCGGGGAGCTGTTTTTT. Amino acids: CASSPTRGSAGELFF.

V gene TRBV9 combines with J gene TRBJ2-3, with 8 bases aligning to TRBD1. V lost 3 bases, J lost 0 bases, and 6 bases stayed unmatched. The CDR3 runs to 16 residues. In germline, CDR1 is SGDLS, CDR2 YYNGEE. The CDR3 sequence: CASSGRTGSSTDTQYF. CDR3 DNA sequence: TGTGCCAGCAGCGGAAGGACAGGGTCTAGCACAGATACGCAGTATTTT.

Here the CDR3 reads CASSQVTSGRGQFF. In DNA, the CDR3 is TGTGCCAGCAGCCAAGTGACTAGCGGGAGGGGGCAGTTCTTC. This chain uses TRBV3-1 (or the pseudogene TRBV3-2) with TRBJ2-1; the match to TRBD2 covers 14 bases. The CDR3 spans 14 residues. Germline loops: CDR1 LGHDT, CDR2 YNNKEL (reference sequence). Trimming removed 1 base from V and 12 bases from J; junction bases left unmatched: 2.

In this sample, this clone turned up once. V gene TRBV5-6 combines with J gene TRBJ2-5, with 13 nucleotides matching TRBD2. This CDR3 has 18 amino acids. Germline loops: CDR1 SGHDT, CDR2 YYEEEE. V lost 4 bases, J lost 3 bases, and 12 bases stayed unmatched. The CDR3 DNA sequence: TGTGCCAGCAGCGATCGGACTAGCGGGAGTTGGTTTGAAGAGACCCAGTACTTC. It codes for CASSDRTSGSWFEETQYF.

V gene TRBV2 combines with J gene TRBJ1-1; D perhaps matches TRBD1 (5 bases). Germline-derived CDR1 and CDR2 are SNHLY and FYNNEI. Trimming left V 3 bases short and J 4 bases short, with 9 bases between. The CDR3 totals 13 residues. The CDR3 region is CASSDREGTEAFF. CDR3 DNA sequence: TGTGCCAGCAGTGACAGGGAGGGCACTGAAGCTTTCTTT.

This clone was observed a single time. The J gene is TRBJ2-1, the V gene TRBV29-1, with 12 bases identical to TRBD2. This CDR3 has 13 residues. The trim removed 4 bases at V and 7 bases at J, leaving 2 bases unmatched. CDR1 and CDR2 from the germline V gene are SQVTM and ANQGSEA. CDR3 amino acids: CSVGTSGVNEQFF. CDR3 DNA: TGCAGCGTTGGGACTAGCGGGGTGAATGAGCAGTTCTTC.

The J gene is TRBJ2-5, the V gene TRBV7-6, with D unresolved. Germline assignment: CDR1 SGHVS and CDR2 FNYEAQ. Deletions cut 1 base from V and 6 bases from J, with 9 bases between. The CDR3 is 13 residues long. The CDR3 DNA sequence: TGTGCCAGCAGCTTAGGAGGTTCAAAGACCCAGTACTTC. This encodes CASSLGGSKTQYF. Full variable domain (outside the CDR3, taken from reference TRBV7-6 and TRBJ2-5): GAGVSQSPRYKVTKRGQDVALRCDPISGHVSLYWYRQALGQGPEFLTYFNYEAQQDKSGLPNDRFSAERPEGSISTLTIQRTEQRDSAMYRCASSLGGSKTQYFGPGTRLLVL.

The table lists this clone with many counts. CDR3 nucleotides: TGTGCCAGCAGCTTAGTTCTTTCGGGTAATTCACCCCTCCACTTT. Translating gives CASSLVLSGNSPLHF. V gene TRBV7-9 combines with J gene TRBJ1-6; the D is unclear. The CDR3 covers 15 residues. V lost 1 base to trimming and J lost 6 bases, with 10 bases between them. Germline V gene lookup returns CDR1 SEHNR and CDR2 FQNEAQ (reference sequence).

V gene TRBV10-3 combines with J gene TRBJ2-7, with TRBD1 identical over 9 bases. With 4 bases clipped from V and 1 base from J, the junction kept 2 bases outside the gene matches. The length of the CDR3 is 14 residues. The germline gives CDR1 ENHRY, CDR2 SYGVKD. The CDR3 protein is CAISVGQGSYEQYF. DNA of the CDR3: TGTGCCATCAGTGTCGGACAGGGGTCCTACGAGCAGTACTTC.

The rearrangement uses TRBV9 and TRBJ2-3, with 7 bases that match TRBD2. The length of the CDR3 is 17 residues. With V trimmed by 4 bases and J by 0 bases, 11 bases remained unmatched. The germline CDR1 and CDR2 sequences are SGDLS and YYNGEE. DNA of the CDR3: TGTGCCAGCAGCCCAGGGAGGGCTAGCGGTAGCACAGATACGCAGTATTTT. Encoded protein: CASSPGRASGSTDTQYF.

The chain combines TRBV7-8 with TRBJ2-7, with TRBD2 matching 8 bases. CDR1 is SGHVS, CDR2 FQNEAQ, per germline. The CDR3 totals 16 residues. After removal of 5 bases from V and 7 bases from J, the junction contained 16 bases not matched to a gene. DNA for the CDR3: TGTGCCAGCAGCCCATATCCCGCGGGGGGAGATGTGGAGCAGTACTTC. Translation gives CASSPYPAGGDVEQYF.

This clone was picked up a small number of times. CDR3 DNA sequence: TGTGCCAGCAGGGGAGGTGAGCAGTTCTTC. This sequence encodes CASRGGEQFF. V usage is TRBV3-1 (or the pseudogene TRBV3-2) and J usage is TRBJ2-1, with D possibly being TRBD2 (6 bases). This CDR3 has 10 residues. V dropped 6 bases and J dropped 9 bases, with 6 bases sitting between them. Germline CDR1 LGHDT, CDR2 YNNKEL (reference sequence).

The chain employs TRBV6-5 and TRBJ2-1, with TRBD2 identical over 13 bases. The CDR3 covers 15 residues. V shed 6 bases, J shed 8 bases, and the junction held 7 bases outside the gene matches. Germline lookup yields CDR1 MNHEY and CDR2 SVGAGI. The CDR3 nucleotides read TGTGCCAGCAGGCCTTGGACTAGCGGGAGCGATGAGCAGTTCTTC. This gives the protein CASRPWTSGSDEQFF.

This chain joins TRBV20-1 and TRBJ1-6; 9 bases are shared with TRBD1. The junction had 15 bases not matched to a gene; V was cut back by 3 bases and J by 9 bases. There are 17 residues in the CDR3. Looked up from germline, CDR1 is DFQATT and CDR2 is SNEGSKA (reference sequence). DNA of the CDR3: TGCAGTGCTAGTTACGGGACAGGGAGTACTCGGGGTTCACCCCTCCACTTT. This encodes CSASYGTGSTRGSPLHF.

The chain recombines TRBV2 with TRBJ1-5; the match to TRBD1 covers 7 bases. The germline gives CDR1 SNHLY, CDR2 FYNNEI. V gave up 3 bases and J gave up 2 bases; unmatched junction bases: 10. The CDR3 contains 17 residues. CDR3 sequence reads: CASSDGAGGPGNQPQHF. The CDR3 DNA reads TGTGCCAGCAGTGATGGGGCAGGGGGTCCCGGCAATCAGCCCCAGCATTTT.

The rearrangement uses TRBV29-1 and TRBJ1-1; no clear D gene. V lost 0 bases and J 0 bases, leaving 5 bases between the germline ends. The germline V gene encodes CDR1 SQVTM and CDR2 ANQGSEA. The CDR3 is 13 residues long. The CDR3 DNA reads TGCAGCGTTGAAGAGGGCATGAACACTGAAGCTTTCTTT. Residues: CSVEEGMNTEAFF. Full variable domain (rest looked up from reference TRBV29-1 and TRBJ1-1): SAVISQKPSRDICQRGTSLTIQCQVDSQVTMMFWYRQQPGQSLTLIATANQGSEATYESGFVIDKFPISRPNLTFSTLTVSNMSPEDSSIYLCSVEEGMNTEAFFGQGTRLTVV.

This sequence joins TRBV7-2 and TRBJ2-5, with a possible D match to TRBD1 (5 bases). V dropped 1 base and J dropped 5 bases, with 14 bases sitting between them. CDR1 is SGHTA and CDR2 is FQGNSA in the germline V gene. This CDR3 region has 15 residues. The CDR3 DNA sequence: TGTGCCAGCAGCTTAGGGGGCCTAGGTCGGGAGACCCAGTACTTC. It codes for CASSLGGLGRETQYF.

This clone appeared a few times. V usage is TRBV18 and J usage is TRBJ2-3; 8 positions match TRBD1. Trimming removed 1 base from V and 5 bases from J; junction bases left unmatched: 5. CDR1 is KGHSH, CDR2 LQKENI, per germline. CDR3 length: 15 residues. Written as DNA, the CDR3 is TGTGCCAGCTCACCACTTGGACAGGGAGGAGATACGCAGTATTTT. Amino acids: CASSPLGQGGDTQYF.

The CDR3 sequence: CASSYTGVTEAFF. The CDR3 DNA sequence: TGTGCCAGCAGCTATACAGGGGTTACTGAAGCTTTCTTT. The V and J genes are TRBV11-2 and TRBJ1-1; 7 positions agree with TRBD1. This CDR3 comprises 13 residues. V gave up 4 bases and J gave up 5 bases; unmatched junction bases: 4. Germline V CDR1 and CDR2: SGHAT, FQNNGV.

The rearrangement uses TRBV11-2 and TRBJ1-4; 7 bases map to TRBD1. This CDR3 is 17 amino acids long. The germline gives CDR1 SGHAT, CDR2 FQNNGV. The V and J ends lost 6 bases and 8 bases, in that order; junction bases with no gene match: 18. The CDR3: CASSYNRGSGGREKLFF. DNA for the CDR3: TGTGCCAGCAGTTACAACAGGGGATCAGGCGGGAGGGAAAAACTGTTTTTT. Full variable domain (missing parts from reference TRBV11-2 and TRBJ1-4): EAGVAQSPRYKIIEKRQSVAFWCNPISGHATLYWYQQILGQGPKLLIQFQNNGVVDDSQLPKDRFSAERLKGVDSTLKIQPAKLEDSAVYLCASSYNRGSGGREKLFFGSGTQLSVL.